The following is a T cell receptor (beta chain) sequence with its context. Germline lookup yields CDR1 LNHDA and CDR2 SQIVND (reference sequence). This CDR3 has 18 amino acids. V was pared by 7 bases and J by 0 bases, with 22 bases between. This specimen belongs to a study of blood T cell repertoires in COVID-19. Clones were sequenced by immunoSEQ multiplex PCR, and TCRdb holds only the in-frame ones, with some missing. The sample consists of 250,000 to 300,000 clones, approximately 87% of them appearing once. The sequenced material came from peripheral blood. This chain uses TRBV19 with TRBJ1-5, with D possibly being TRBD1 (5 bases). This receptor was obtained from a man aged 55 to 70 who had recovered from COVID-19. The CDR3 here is CASTPSARERYSNQPQHF. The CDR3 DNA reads TGTGCCAGTACCCCATCCGCCAGGGAACGATATAGCAATCAGCCCCAGCATTTT.